The 28 T cell receptor beta chains reported below all come from one sample, sequenced in a study of blood T cell repertoires in COVID-19. Using immunoSEQ multiplex PCR, the repertoire was profiled, and TCRdb retains in-frame clones only, with some absent. The table includes about 160,000 clones, approximately 82% detected once. Sequencing was done on a sample of PBMCs or T cells enriched from blood (not recorded which). These receptors were obtained from a man in his sixties who had recovered from COVID-19.

The chain carries TRBV14 and TRBJ1-3; D unresolved. Germline V lookup: CDR1 SGHDN, CDR2 FVKESK. CDR3 length equals 16 residues. V gave up 5 bases and J gave up 7 bases, with 21 bases separating them. The CDR3 sequence: CASSSRLRSLENTIYF. For the CDR3, the DNA is TGTGCCAGCAGCTCCCGTTTGAGGTCGCTCGAGAACACCATATATTTT.

The rearrangement joins TRBV7-3 to TRBJ2-5, with a possible D match to TRBD1 (6 bases). The V end was cut by 2 bases, the J end by 1 base, with 11 bases between. From germline, CDR1 is SGHTA and CDR2 FQGTGA. CDR3 length equals 15 residues. The CDR3 loop is CASSLGDTSQETQYF. CDR3 sequence (DNA): TGTGCCAGCAGCTTAGGGGACACAAGCCAAGAGACCCAGTACTTC.

The chain joins TRBV28 to TRBJ1-6; TRBD1 is a possible D gene (6 bases). With 6 bases removed from V and 5 bases from J, the gap between germline ends came to 20 bases. Germline V gene data show CDR1 as MDHEN and CDR2 as SYDVKM. The CDR3 has 17 amino acids. The CDR3 DNA reads as TGTGCCAGCAGCCTGGGGCGGCAGACAGGCCATAATTCACCCCTCCACTTT. Protein product: CASSLGRQTGHNSPLHF.

V and J are TRBV19 and TRBJ2-1; TRBD2 agrees at 13 bases. Germline V gene data show CDR1 as LNHDA and CDR2 as SQIVND (reference sequence). There are 16 residues in the CDR3. The J segment lost 1 base and the V segment lost 5 bases, leaving 2 bases of the junction unmatched. The DNA for the CDR3 is TGTGCCAGTAGTTCGGGACTAGCGGGGTCCTACAATGAGCAGTTCTTC. Translated, it gives CASSSGLAGSYNEQFF.

At least ten counts were recorded for this clone. This rearrangement joins TRBV28 to TRBJ1-2; D remains unclear. Trimming removed 6 bases from V and 14 bases from J, with 19 bases in between. The CDR3 sequence is 12 residues long. The germline V gene encodes CDR1 MDHEN and CDR2 SYDVKM. The CDR3 nucleotides read TGTGCCAGCAGCTACGGAGGGAGGCTTGGGACCTTC. Amino acid sequence: CASSYGGRLGTF.

The genes are TRBV27 and TRBJ2-1, with 10 bases lining up with TRBD2. Trimming at V came to 2 bases and at J to 4 bases, leaving 2 bases not matched to a gene. Germline lookup yields CDR1 MNHEY and CDR2 SMNVEV (reference sequence). The CDR3 runs to 15 residues. This CDR3 is CASSLASGGYNEQFF. The CDR3 DNA follows: TGTGCCAGCAGTTTAGCTAGCGGGGGATACAATGAGCAGTTCTTC.

V gene TRBV3-1 (or the pseudogene TRBV3-2) combines with J gene TRBJ1-2, with no clear D. The CDR3 length is 16 residues. The V and J ends lost 4 bases and 6 bases respectively, with 21 bases between them. Germline lookup yields CDR1 LGHDT and CDR2 YNNKEL (reference sequence). This chain's CDR3 is CASSPARPTWGDGYTF. CDR3 bases: TGTGCCAGCAGCCCCGCGCGGCCGACTTGGGGAGATGGCTACACCTTC.

This chain connects TRBV7-3 to TRBJ2-7; weak D call: TRBD2 (6 bases). Germline CDR1 is SGHTA and CDR2 is FQGTGA. This CDR3 contains 15 residues. V was clipped by 3 bases and J by 3 bases, with 15 bases between them. The CDR3 loop reads CASSFGGTANYEQYF. CDR3 DNA sequence: TGTGCCAGCAGCTTTGGAGGGACTGCCAACTACGAGCAGTACTTC.

J is TRBJ2-3 and V is TRBV7-9, with D possibly being TRBD2 (5 bases). Trimming took 1 base from V and 0 from J, leaving 14 bases between them. The CDR3 contains 17 residues. Germline assignment: CDR1 SEHNR and CDR2 FQNEAQ (reference sequence). DNA of the CDR3: TGTGCCAGCAGCTTAGGAGGTGCTAGCAGTAGCACAGATACGCAGTATTTT. Protein sequence: CASSLGGASSSTDTQYF.

V usage is TRBV27 and J usage is TRBJ1-5, with 11 bases that match TRBD1. The J segment lost 3 bases and the V segment lost 8 bases, leaving 9 bases of the junction unmatched. CDR1 and CDR2 (germline): MNHEY, SMNVEV (reference sequence). This CDR3 comprises 16 residues. CDR3 in amino acids: CASSSGTGGDNQPQHF. The CDR3 DNA follows: TGTGCCAGCTCTAGCGGGACAGGGGGGGACAATCAGCCCCAGCATTTT.

This clone was counted a few times. The chain recombines TRBV18 with TRBJ1-2, with 8 bases identical to TRBD1. Looked up from germline, CDR1 is KGHSH and CDR2 is LQKENI. The CDR3 is 14 residues long. The V and J ends lost 3 bases and 5 bases, in that order; junction bases with no gene match: 5. The CDR3 spells CASSPPGGFYGYTF. CDR3 sequence (DNA): TGTGCCAGCTCACCCCCAGGGGGCTTTTATGGCTACACCTTC.

This clone occurred once. The V and J genes are TRBV6-5 and TRBJ2-5; D is possibly TRBD1 (6 bases). Trimming removed 8 bases from V and 2 bases from J, with 12 bases in between. This CDR3 is built from 13 residues. From germline, CDR1 is MNHEY and CDR2 SVGAGI. In DNA form, the CDR3 reads TGTGCCAGCTTTCGGACAGTACAAGAGACCCAGTACTTC. Protein: CASFRTVQETQYF.

This clone was seen a single time. This chain uses TRBV28 with TRBJ1-1; TRBD1 might be the D (6 bases). This CDR3 comprises 13 residues. Trimming stripped 1 base from V and 4 bases from J, with 7 bases between. CDR1 and CDR2 (germline): MDHEN, SYDVKM. The CDR3 here is CASSLLGATEAFF. Here the CDR3 DNA reads TGTGCCAGCAGTTTATTGGGGGCCACTGAAGCTTTCTTT.

The chain has TRBV3-1 (or the pseudogene TRBV3-2) and TRBJ1-2; perhaps TRBD1 as D (6 bases). The V end was cut by 10 bases, the J end by 3 bases, with 9 bases between. The CDR3 is 11 residues long. Germline loops: CDR1 LGHDT, CDR2 YNNKEL (reference sequence). The CDR3: CATGADYGYTF. Written as DNA, the CDR3 is TGTGCCACAGGGGCAGACTATGGCTACACCTTC.

The chain links TRBV19 to TRBJ2-2; 7 positions agree with TRBD1. The germline V gene has CDR1 LNHDA and CDR2 SQIVND (reference sequence). Trimming at V came to 4 bases and at J to 2 bases, leaving 4 bases not matched to a gene. CDR3 length equals 15 residues. The CDR3 region is CASSKGTANTGELFF. The CDR3 DNA follows: TGTGCCAGTAGTAAAGGGACAGCTAACACCGGGGAGCTGTTTTTT.

The chain recombines TRBV15 with TRBJ2-5, with a possible D match to TRBD1 (5 bases). The CDR3 extends over 15 amino acids. CDR1 is LNHNV and CDR2 is YYDKDF in the germline V gene (reference sequence). Trimming took off 0 bases at V and 2 bases at J, with 10 bases between the two ends. The CDR3 DNA sequence: TGTGCCACCAGCAGAGATAGGCAGGGACAAGAGACCCAGTACTTC. Translated, it gives CATSRDRQGQETQYF.

This clone was detected once. The chain carries TRBV2 and TRBJ2-7; maybe TRBD2 (5 bases). V lost 6 bases and J 3 bases, leaving 9 bases between the germline ends. The CDR3 covers 12 residues. In germline, CDR1 is SNHLY, CDR2 FYNNEI. CDR3 sequence: CASSADYYEQYF. Here the CDR3 DNA reads TGTGCCAGCAGCGCCGACTACTACGAGCAGTACTTC.

The chain is built from TRBV12-1 and TRBJ1-2; the DNA was not compared with TRBD1, the D call given in the table. TRBV12-1 is annotated as a pseudogene. The CDR3 spans 18 residues. The CDR3 is CASSFSGDRAIANYGYTF. The CDR3 region has the DNA TGTGCCAGCAGCTTCTCCGGGGACAGGGCAATCGCTAACTATGGCTACACCTTC.

A few counts support this clone. The rearrangement joins TRBV6-5 to TRBJ1-6; TRBD1 matches at 7 bases. The ends lost 5 bases at V and 10 bases at J; junction bases unmatched: 5. The CDR3 has 13 amino acids. Looked up from germline, CDR1 is MNHEY and CDR2 is SVGAGI. The CDR3 loop reads CASSRQGGSPLHF. The CDR3 DNA is TGTGCCAGCAGTCGACAGGGAGGCTCACCCCTCCACTTT.

This clone was detected ten times or more. This rearrangement joins TRBV28 to TRBJ2-7; TRBD2 aligns across 14 bases. This CDR3 region has 15 residues. J was trimmed by 6 bases and V by 6 bases; bases with no gene match: 7. Germline V gene sequence: CDR1 MDHEN, CDR2 SYDVKM. The CDR3 here is CASSLGTSGSREQYF. Here the CDR3 DNA reads TGTGCCAGCAGCCTAGGGACTAGCGGGAGTCGCGAGCAGTACTTC.

A single count supports this clone. The chain couples TRBV7-8 to TRBJ2-7; 9 nucleotides line up with TRBD1. Germline V gives CDR1 SGHVS, CDR2 FQNEAQ. V lost 5 bases to trimming and J lost 7 bases; unmatched junction nucleotides: 3. The CDR3 is made up of 12 amino acids. This chain's CDR3 is CASSKDRGEQYF. Written as DNA, the CDR3 is TGTGCCAGCAGCAAGGACAGGGGAGAGCAGTACTTC.

This chain links TRBV4-1 with TRBJ1-1, with a tentative D call TRBD1 (5 bases). The CDR3 spans 16 residues. V shed 4 bases and J shed 7 bases, with 22 bases lying between them. Germline values: CDR1 MGHRA, CDR2 YSYEKL. The CDR3 protein is CASSPTQIQGAIEAFF. CDR3 DNA: TGCGCCAGCAGCCCGACCCAAATCCAGGGTGCCATTGAAGCTTTCTTT.

This clone has only one observation. This chain joins TRBV28 and TRBJ1-5; the match to TRBD1 covers 9 bases. The ends lost 3 bases at V and 6 bases at J; junction bases unmatched: 3. The CDR3 is 14 residues long. The germline CDR1 and CDR2 sequences are MDHEN and SYDVKM. CDR3 bases: TGTGCCAGCAGTTTTGACAGGGGGGTTCAGCCCCAGCATTTT. Amino acids: CASSFDRGVQPQHF.

Only a few counts were recorded for this clone. The V call is TRBV10-1, the J call TRBJ2-2; 8 nucleotides align to TRBD2. J was trimmed by 7 bases and V by 10 bases; bases with no gene match: 8. The CDR3 length is 13 residues. The germline V gene has CDR1 WNHNN and CDR2 SYGVQD (reference sequence). The CDR3 sequence: CAMYGGAVGELFF. The CDR3 DNA reads as TGCGCCATGTACGGGGGGGCGGTCGGGGAGCTGTTTTTT.

The V gene is TRBV7-8, the J gene TRBJ2-5; 7 bases match TRBD1. The CDR3 covers 16 residues. Germline assignment: CDR1 SGHVS and CDR2 FQNEAQ. V shed 1 base, J shed 5 bases, and the junction held 10 bases outside the gene matches. The CDR3 DNA sequence: TGTGCCAGCAGCTTAGATCGATACAGGGGTTCGGAGACCCAGTACTTC. Translating gives CASSLDRYRGSETQYF.

The chain has TRBV28 and TRBJ2-7; D is ambiguous. In germline, CDR1 is MDHEN, CDR2 SYDVKM. With 6 bases removed from V and 0 bases from J, the gap between germline ends came to 6 bases. The CDR3 has 12 amino acids. The CDR3 nucleotides read TGTGCCAGCAGGACACTCTCCTACGAGCAGTACTTC. Translated: CASRTLSYEQYF.

This rearrangement joins TRBV6-5 to TRBJ1-5, with D perhaps matching TRBD1 (5 bases). Germline V lookup: CDR1 MNHEY, CDR2 SVGAGI. This CDR3 is 14 amino acids long. The ends were cut back, 5 bases at V and 1 base at J, with 9 bases in the middle. In nucleotides, the CDR3 is TGTGCCAGCAGTCGCCGGGGGAGCAATCAGCCCCAGCATTTT. It translates to CASSRRGSNQPQHF.

The chain recombines TRBV27 with TRBJ1-5, with 10 bases identical to TRBD1. CDR1 MNHEY and CDR2 SMNVEV come from the germline V gene (reference sequence). The CDR3 is 14 amino acids. V gave up 6 bases and J gave up 7 bases; unmatched junction bases: 6. This chain's CDR3 is CASRGTGVEQPQHF. CDR3 coding DNA: TGTGCCAGCAGGGGGACAGGGGTGGAACAGCCCCAGCATTTT.